The sample holds a few counts of the clone carrying this T cell receptor beta chain. The sample comes from a study of identical twins. TCRdb reanalysed the 5' RACE reads using MiXCR and keeps one entry per CDR3 protein. The sample records more than 600,000 distinct CDR3 sequences, 15% to 20% being singletons. The CDR3 extends over 13 amino acids. V was pared by 6 bases and J by 3 bases, with 6 bases of the junction left unmatched. Germline V CDR1 and CDR2: SQVTM, ANQGSEA. The sample also formed part of further work on T cells expressing NK-cell markers.

The gene calls are TRBV29-1 and TRBJ2-5, with 8 nucleotides matching TRBD1. This sequence was found in a young woman in good health. Sequences were obtained from PBMCs. The CDR3 region is CSVTRTGKETQYF. The CDR3 bases are TGCAGCGTCACCCGGACAGGGAAAGAGACCCAGTACTTC. The full variable domain, rest sourced from reference TRBV29-1 and TRBJ2-5, is SAVISQKPSRDICQRGTSLTIQCQVDSQVTMMFWYRQQPGQSLTLIATANQGSEATYESGFVIDKFPISRPNLTFSTLTVSNMSPEDSSIYLCSVTRTGKETQYFGPGTRLLVL.